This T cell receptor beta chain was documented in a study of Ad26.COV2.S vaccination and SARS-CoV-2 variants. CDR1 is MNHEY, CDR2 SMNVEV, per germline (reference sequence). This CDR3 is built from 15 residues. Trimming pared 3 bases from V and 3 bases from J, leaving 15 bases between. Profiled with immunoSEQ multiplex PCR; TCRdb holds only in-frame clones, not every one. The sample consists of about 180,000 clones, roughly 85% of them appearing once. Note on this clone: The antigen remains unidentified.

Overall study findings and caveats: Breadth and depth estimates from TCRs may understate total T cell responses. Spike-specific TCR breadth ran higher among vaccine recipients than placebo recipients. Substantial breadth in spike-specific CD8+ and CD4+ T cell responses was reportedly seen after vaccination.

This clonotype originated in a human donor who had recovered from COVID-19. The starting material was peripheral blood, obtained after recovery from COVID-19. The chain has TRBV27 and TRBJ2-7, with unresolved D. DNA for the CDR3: TGTGCCAGCAGTTTTACCGGAGCCGCCTTCTACGAGCAGTACTTC. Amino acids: CASSFTGAAFYEQYF.